This TCR beta chain was identified in a study of cytomegalovirus exposure and HLA in healthy donors (dated by TCRdb to 2016 to 2017). Study-wide context: In an earlier analysis of under 600 of the donors, approximately 260 Gb of sequence data and 90 million to 130 million unique TCR beta sequences from 150 million to 200 million T cells were reported. High-throughput TCR immunosequencing, statistical association of individual TCRs with disease status, and machine learning were combined to predict cytomegalovirus infection status. In an earlier analysis of 587 of the donors, high-throughput TCR beta sequencing was used to judge whether each TCR beta V gene segment behaved as functional or pseudogenic. On average, roughly 250,000 unique TCR beta nucleotide sequences were sequenced per donor among fewer than 500 genotyped donors of the cohort, with roughly 18% of those sequences being non-productive. Class I and class II HLA loci were covered by the typing at four-digit resolution. The aim of the study was to test whether cataloging public T cell receptors could identify signatures of past pathogen exposure. The study profiled the T cell repertoires of under 700 subjects by immunosequencing and related them to cytomegalovirus serostatus. Of the roughly 400 genotyped donors, 81% were placed in the genetic ancestry cluster associated with self-reported Caucasian donors. The later analysis used no new phenotypic data to find candidate immune exposures, relying instead on TCR beta sequences and their occurrence across donors. A later genetic analysis used genome-wide SNP genotypes for about three fifths of the 666 donors, treating that subset as a discovery cohort. Every discovery cohort repertoire had been produced on one sequencing platform. Four to six DR-DQ haplotypes were handled as single units for association and clustering because linkage in the cohort was strong. Roughly 300 gigabases of sequencing data and roughly 80 million unique TCR sequences made up an early release that covered 500 to 650 HLA-typed donors. A separate validation cohort of some 130 different subjects was used in addition to the roughly 640-subject first cohort. Alongside the repertoire data, information on donor age, sex, ethnicity and CMV serostatus was compiled. Typing coverage varied by locus: roughly 629-640 donors for A, B, C, DRB1 and DQB1; 522 for DQA1; around 610 for DPA1; around 450 for DPB1. A later analysis re-analyzed previously published TCR beta repertoires from 500 to 700 donors and added high-resolution HLA genotyping to study TCR occurrence patterns. The research as a whole found: A later analysis found that most CMV-associated TCR beta chains appeared HLA-restricted, with HLA associations seemingly driven largely by CMV exposure. It was suggested by the authors that the approach could potentially be generalized to other disease states and immunological phenotypes. A later analysis reported that several top co-occurrence clusters appeared linked to parvovirus B19, influenza, CMV and Epstein-Barr virus. A later genetic analysis associated a missense DCLRE1C variant with V-gene and J-gene trimming of TCR beta chains, and an independent cohort replicated the association. At a false discovery rate of 0.05, a later analysis linked some 18,000 TCR beta sequences to specific HLA alleles. A later analysis found that TCR association rates varied across HLA loci, with DRB1 alleles showing the most associated TCRs and HLA-C alleles the fewest. In a later analysis, HLA-associated TCR beta chains were found to be more clonally expanded and to have lower generation probabilities than equally common non-associated chains. In a later genetic analysis, fewer N-insertions in productive TCRs were reported among donors in an Asian-associated ancestry cluster than the roughly 670-donor mean. When HLA alleles, especially DR and DQ, strongly co-occurred, TCR associations were difficult to assign to individual alleles. In the study, some 160 TCR beta chains were listed as associated with cytomegalovirus. Because HLA typing was missing for some donors at each locus, association tests included only the typed subset. Three of the identified cytomegalovirus-associated TCR beta chains were confirmed in vitro to be specific for cytomegalovirus antigens. This cohort had only TCR beta chains sequenced, and the lack of alpha or paired-chain data limited which features could be detected. CMV serostatus was the only immune exposure information available for the cohort. A cluster of highly shared sequence variants was judged likely to represent a technical artifact of the sequencing pipeline. In an earlier analysis of some 550 of the donors, most TCR beta V segments were observed in productive rearrangements about 90% or about 30% of the time, broadly matching IMGT annotations. The classifier was reported to diagnose cytomegalovirus status with high specificity and sensitivity in both the original cohort and the validation cohort. Most TCR sequences were observed very rarely across donors, whereas some public TCRs were present in many individuals. A further reported finding was that TCR beta sequences accurately predicted the HLA-A and HLA-B alleles for most subjects in the first cohort. The presence/absence analyses assumed that sequencing depth was roughly uniform across donors, and that assumption may not be true. Linkage disequilibrium might explain the correlated functional status among segregating V segments, but an unknown experimental factor could not be excluded. Because counts were too low, under 20 rarely observed V segments, including chromosome 9 orphons, were left out of the earlier analysis of some 600 of the donors.

The cohort was made up of 666 healthy bone marrow donors. At the time of sampling, all cohort members were nominally healthy, though unrecorded immune exposures were likely present. The donor tested CMV seronegative, placing the donor among the approximately 360 seronegative members of the cohort. Each donor provided a peripheral blood sample, and peripheral blood mononuclear cells were used for TCR beta sequencing. The Qiagen DNeasy Blood Extraction Kit was used to extract genomic DNA from the blood cell samples. The library came from the immunoSEQ multiplex PCR assay. A mixture of 60 forward primers for TCR Vbeta segments and 13 reverse primers for TCR Jbeta segments was used in the multiplex PCR. The CDR3 region of rearranged TCR beta genes was amplified from genomic DNA with a multiplex PCR assay. The Illumina HiSeq System was used to sequence the amplified TCR beta libraries as 87-base-pair reads. Per the original workflow: A later analysis tallied 75 million to 95 million unique TCR beta chains across the roughly 610 repertoires, and some 12 million of those chains were shared by two or more donors. Raw reads were error-corrected and collapsed into unique sequences by a nearest-neighbor algorithm in which closely related sequences were merged to remove PCR and sequencing errors. V, D and J gene segments were assigned by aligning CDR3 sequences to IMGT reference sequences. For a sequence to be retained, at least a six-nucleotide match to both a V gene segment and a J gene segment was required. Rearrangements were classified as productive when the CDR3 lacked stop codons and remained in frame with V and J, and all other rearrangements were classified as non-productive. CDR3 was defined by IMGT convention, running from the second conserved V-encoded cysteine to the conserved J-encoded phenylalanine. In an earlier analysis of some 550 of the donors, sequences lacking an unambiguous match to a single V gene segment were excluded. An earlier analysis of several hundred of the donors called V segments functional above 56.7% productive rearrangements and segregating when the between-donor standard deviation exceeded 5%. A statistical classification framework was built for diagnosing cytomegalovirus status from the catalog of TCR beta chain sequences. A later analysis assigned V and J genes by comparing TCR nucleotide sequences with IMGT/GENE-DB human TR gene sequences. In a later analysis, CDR3 sequences and most-parsimonious VDJ recombination scenarios were assigned using the TCRdist pipeline. In a later analysis, every TCR beta chain was defined by the combination of its CDR3 amino acid sequence and its V-gene family, and reads without a unique V-gene family were dropped. A later analysis removed 500 to 650 highly shared, low-generation-probability nucleotide sequences to deal with suspected cross-contamination and a sequencing artifact. In a later analysis, a clonal expansion index for each public chain was calculated from normalized within-repertoire ranks of inferred template counts. A later analysis computed generation probabilities with a VDJ recombination model fitted to out-of-frame rearrangements, and checked the results against IGoR. In a later analysis, TCR-TCR, TCR-HLA and TCR-CMV co-occurrence was scored with hypergeometric tests, and a repertoire-size bias correction was applied to TCR pairs. To estimate false discovery rates, a later analysis permuted the HLA or CMV assignments 20 times. In a later analysis, co-occurring TCRs were grouped with DBSCAN, and TCRdist sequence similarity was added when clustering was performed within HLA-allele-positive subsets. Repertoires with fewer than 30,000 or more than 120,000 public chains, plus five repertoires with anomalous nucleotide sharing, were excluded from co-occurrence clustering. TCRdb retrieved this table from immuneACCESS and kept in-frame rearrangements only. Not all clones are present; in checked studies, unresolved V genes account for under half, and no reason is known for the remainder. That table furnishes V, J and clone size, whereas the DNA furnished D and trimming. Here the sample has tens of thousands of clones; 40% to 50% occur a single time. The ten top clones hold just under 2% of the sample.

Turning to this clone: Its recognized antigen is unknown. Per-base quality was not reported, and no clone a single base away is much larger than it.

The source of this sequence is a woman aged 45 to 65 in good health and CMV-seronegative. Sequenced material: PBMCs.

The CDR3 protein is CASSLRTGPRTEAFF. The sequence in DNA is TGTGCCAGCAGCTTACGGACAGGTCCCCGAACTGAAGCTTTCTTT. The chain links TRBV5-8 with TRBJ1-1; TRBD1 aligns with 7 central bases. The germline V end is reduced by 2 bases and the J end by 5 bases; junction bases left unmatched: 9. From the cysteine up to the phenylalanine, the CDR3 has a length of 15 residues. The sequence is cut down to CDR3 DNA, 45 bases in frame from base 1. Looking up the germline V gene yields CDR1 SGHTS and CDR2 YDEGEE.